This note documents a single TCR beta chain sequence. Co-plating was performed using around 200,000 CFSE-labeled responder cells and around 200,000 irradiated, violet-dye-labeled stimulator cells. Measured with immunoSEQ multiplex PCR; TCRdb has only the in-frame clones, and not every one. The sample includes some 15,000 clones, about 30% of them seen just once. The data were obtained in a study of graft-versus-host responses after intestinal transplantation. Looking at the study overall: Uniformly, recipients were administered anti-thymocyte globulin induction with subsequent tacrolimus and steroids for approximately three years.

This CDR3 comprises 14 residues. CDR1 and CDR2 (germline): MNHNY, SVGAGI (reference sequence). Between the trimmed V and J ends, which lost 4 bases and 10 bases, there was a span of 14 bases. The clonotype comes from a human patient who received an intestinal transplant. The source was alloreactive CD4+ T cells from a mixed lymphocyte reaction culture, collected before intestinal transplant. Subset noted: CFSE-low proliferating T cells sorted from approximately six-day pre-transplant mixed lymphocyte reaction (GvH or HvG direction). The chain couples TRBV6-6 to TRBJ1-6; weak D call: TRBD1 (5 bases). The DNA of the CDR3 is TGTGCCAGCAGTTCCACCGGACAATACTCACCCCTCCACTTT. It translates to CASSSTGQYSPLHF.